Presented here are 10 T cell receptor beta chains from one specimen sequenced in a study of hypomethylating agent response in myelodysplastic syndrome. This table comes from immunoSEQ multiplex PCR, and its TCRdb copy is limited to in-frame clones, with some not included. The sample has about 5,400 clones; almost 90% are singletons. The sequences come from bone marrow, collected before or after starting hypomethylating agent treatment for myelodysplastic syndrome (not recorded which). These receptors came from a human donor with myelodysplastic syndrome.

The J gene is TRBJ2-3, the V gene TRBV5-1; 8 bases are shared with TRBD2. V lost 6 bases, J lost 4 bases, and 10 bases stayed unmatched. Germline CDR1 SGHRS, CDR2 YFSETQ. The CDR3 is made up of 15 amino acids. CDR3 coding DNA: TGCGCCAGCAAGCCGATAGCGGGAAGGGCAGATACGCAGTATTTT. It yields the protein CASKPIAGRADTQYF.

V and J are TRBV30 and TRBJ2-2; TRBD1 matches 8 bases. V trimming: 3 bases; J trimming: 1 base; junction bases outside the gene matches: 4. Germline CDR1 GTSNPN, CDR2 SVGIG (reference sequence). The CDR3 is 15 residues long. The CDR3 region has the DNA TGTGCCTGGAGCGGACAGGGAGGGAACACCGGGGAGCTGTTTTTT. Amino acid sequence: CAWSGQGGNTGELFF.

This chain connects TRBV4-1 to TRBJ2-5; TRBD2 matches 11 bases. After removal of 4 bases from V and 3 bases from J, the junction contained 13 bases not matched to a gene. Germline V gives CDR1 MGHRA, CDR2 YSYEKL. CDR3 length equals 18 residues. The CDR3 DNA follows: TGCGCCAGCAGCCCCGGGACAAGCCTAGCGGGGGGAAAAGAGACCCAGTACTTC. Amino acids: CASSPGTSLAGGKETQYF.

As DNA, the CDR3 is TGTGCCAGCAGTCTAAGCTCCAATGAGCAGTTCTTC. It encodes CASSLSSNEQFF. The V call is TRBV6-1, the J call TRBJ2-1; D is unclear. Germline values: CDR1 MNHNS, CDR2 SASEGT. Between the trimmed V and J ends, which lost 5 bases and 6 bases, there was a span of 8 bases. The CDR3 totals 12 residues.

The chain carries TRBV19 and TRBJ1-2; 8 bases map to TRBD1. This CDR3 is 18 amino acids long. Germline V gives CDR1 LNHDA, CDR2 SQIVND (reference sequence). After removal of 4 bases from V and 4 bases from J, the junction contained 17 bases not matched to a gene. The CDR3 protein is CASSTLDPPGQGAYGYTF. DNA for the CDR3: TGTGCCAGTAGTACCCTCGACCCCCCCGGGCAGGGGGCCTATGGCTACACCTTC.

V gene TRBV11-2 combines with J gene TRBJ2-7; 8 bases agree with TRBD1. With 4 bases clipped from V and 0 bases from J, the junction kept 14 bases outside the gene matches. This CDR3 is 18 amino acids long. The germline CDR1 and CDR2 sequences are SGHAT and FQNNGV. CDR3 DNA sequence: TGTGCCAGCAGCTCCCGCCAGACCCGGGACAGGACCTCCTACGAGCAGTACGTC. Translating it yields CASSSRQTRDRTSYEQYV.

This chain joins TRBV28 and TRBJ1-5; 9 bases are a match to TRBD1. The germline gives CDR1 MDHEN, CDR2 SYDVKM. The CDR3 sequence is 15 residues long. V lost 3 bases to trimming and J lost 4 bases; unmatched junction nucleotides: 4. The CDR3 loop reads CASSFSGTGNQPQHF. In nucleotides, the CDR3 is TGTGCCAGCAGTTTCTCTGGGACAGGGAATCAGCCCCAGCATTTT.

The chain carries TRBV15 and TRBJ2-5; D might be TRBD2 (6 bases). V was clipped by 4 bases and J by 4 bases, with 13 bases between them. Germline V gene data show CDR1 as LNHNV and CDR2 as YYDKDF (reference sequence). CDR3 size: 14 residues. The DNA for the CDR3 is TGTGCCACCAGCATTGCACGGCGGGGAGAGACCCAGTACTTC. As protein: CATSIARRGETQYF.

This rearrangement joins TRBV7-8 to TRBJ1-3; D not certain. The CDR3 length is 17 residues. Germline-derived CDR1 and CDR2 are SGHVS and FQNEAQ. The V end was cut by 0 bases, the J end by 0 bases, with 12 bases between. The chain's CDR3 is CASSLARMTGSGNTIYF. Here the CDR3 DNA reads TGTGCCAGCAGCTTAGCGCGTATGACCGGCTCTGGAAACACCATATATTTT.

The chain couples TRBV6-1 to TRBJ2-3, with a possible D match to TRBD2 (5 bases). V dropped 8 bases and J dropped 0 bases, with 12 bases sitting between them. There are 14 residues in the CDR3. CDR1 is MNHNS and CDR2 is SASEGT in the germline V gene. In DNA, the CDR3 is TGTGCCAGCCGGGATCATTCTAGCACAGATACGCAGTATTTT. Translation gives CASRDHSSTDTQYF.